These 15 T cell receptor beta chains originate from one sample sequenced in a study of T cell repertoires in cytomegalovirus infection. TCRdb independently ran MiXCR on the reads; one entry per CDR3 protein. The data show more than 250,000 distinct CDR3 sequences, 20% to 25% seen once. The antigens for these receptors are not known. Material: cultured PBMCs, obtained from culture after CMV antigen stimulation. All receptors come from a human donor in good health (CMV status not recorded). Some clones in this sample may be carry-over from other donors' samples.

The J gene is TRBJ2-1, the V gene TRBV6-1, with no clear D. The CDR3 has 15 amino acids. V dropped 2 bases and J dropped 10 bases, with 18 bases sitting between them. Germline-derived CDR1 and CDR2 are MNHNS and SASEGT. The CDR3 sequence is CASSERETSWREQFF. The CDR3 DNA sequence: TGTGCCAGCAGTGAACGAGAGACATCCTGGCGGGAGCAGTTCTTC.

For the CDR3, the DNA is TGTGCCAGCAGCTCTCTGACTGCCGGAGAAGCTTTCTTT. Its protein is CASSSLTAGEAFF. The chain links TRBV6-5 to TRBJ1-1; D not resolved. The V end was cut by 6 bases, the J end by 8 bases, with 16 bases between. CDR3 length: 13 amino acids. The germline V gene has CDR1 MNHEY and CDR2 SVGAGI.

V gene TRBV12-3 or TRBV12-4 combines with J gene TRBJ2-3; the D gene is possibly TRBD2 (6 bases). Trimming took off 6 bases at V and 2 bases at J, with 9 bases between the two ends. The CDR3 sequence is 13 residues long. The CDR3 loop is CASSAGFTDTQYF. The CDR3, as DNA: TGTGCCAGCAGCGCGGGGTTCACAGATACGCAGTATTTT.

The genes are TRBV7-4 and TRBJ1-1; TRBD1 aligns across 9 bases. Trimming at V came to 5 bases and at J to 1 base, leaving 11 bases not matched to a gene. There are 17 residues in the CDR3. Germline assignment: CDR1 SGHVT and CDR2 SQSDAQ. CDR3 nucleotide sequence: TGTGCCAGCAGCCCAGGGACAGGGCCCGGGTGGAACACTGAAGCTTTCTTT. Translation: CASSPGTGPGWNTEAFF.

CDR3 amino acids: CASSLGFRVDNSPLHF. The DNA for the CDR3 is TGTGCCAGCAGCTTAGGTTTTAGGGTGGATAATTCACCCCTCCACTTT. The chain joins TRBV7-2 to TRBJ1-6; D gene ambiguous. V was clipped by 1 base and J by 5 bases, with 12 bases between them. Germline assignment: CDR1 SGHTA and CDR2 FQGNSA. The CDR3 has 16 amino acids. Using reference TRBV7-2 and TRBJ1-6 for the parts outside the CDR3, the full variable domain is GAGVSQSPSNKVTEKGKDVELRCDPISGHTALYWYRQSLGQGLEFLIYFQGNSAPDKSGLPSDRFSAERTGGSVSTLTIQRTQQEDSAVYLCASSLGFRVDNSPLHFGNGTRLTVT.

The DNA of the CDR3 is TGCAGCGTTGAAATAACAGGGGGCAACTACAATGAGCAGTTCTTC. It is translated as CSVEITGGNYNEQFF. The chain links TRBV29-1 to TRBJ2-1, with 9 bases lining up with TRBD1. CDR3 length equals 15 residues. Trimming at V came to 2 bases and at J to 3 bases, leaving 5 bases not matched to a gene. The germline V gene encodes CDR1 SQVTM and CDR2 ANQGSEA.

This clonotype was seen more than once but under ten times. CDR3 coding DNA: TGTGCCAGCAGTTACTCCACTAGCACAGATACGCAGTATTTT. Residues: CASSYSTSTDTQYF. This rearrangement joins TRBV6-5 to TRBJ2-3; D is undetermined. In germline, CDR1 is MNHEY, CDR2 SVGAGI. The V and J ends lost 0 bases and 0 bases respectively, with 4 bases between them. This CDR3 region has 14 residues.

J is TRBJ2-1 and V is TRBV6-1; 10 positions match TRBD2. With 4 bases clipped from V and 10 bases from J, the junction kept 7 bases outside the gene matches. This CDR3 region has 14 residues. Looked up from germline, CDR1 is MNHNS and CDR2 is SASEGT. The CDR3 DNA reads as TGTGCCAGCAGTGGTCCGGGACTAGCGTTGGAGCAGTTCTTC. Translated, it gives CASSGPGLALEQFF.

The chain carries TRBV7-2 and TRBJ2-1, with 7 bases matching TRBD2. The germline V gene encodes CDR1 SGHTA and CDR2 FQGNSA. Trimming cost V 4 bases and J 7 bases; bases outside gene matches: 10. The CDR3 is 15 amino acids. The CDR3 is CASSSIWEGLNEQFF. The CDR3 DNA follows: TGTGCCAGCAGCTCCATTTGGGAGGGCCTTAATGAGCAGTTCTTC.

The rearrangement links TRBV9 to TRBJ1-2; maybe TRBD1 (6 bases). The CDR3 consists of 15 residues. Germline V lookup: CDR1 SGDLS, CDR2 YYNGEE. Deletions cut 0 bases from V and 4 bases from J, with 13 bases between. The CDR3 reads CASSVELSDSYGYTF. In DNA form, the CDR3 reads TGTGCCAGCAGCGTAGAGCTGTCGGACAGCTATGGCTACACCTTC.

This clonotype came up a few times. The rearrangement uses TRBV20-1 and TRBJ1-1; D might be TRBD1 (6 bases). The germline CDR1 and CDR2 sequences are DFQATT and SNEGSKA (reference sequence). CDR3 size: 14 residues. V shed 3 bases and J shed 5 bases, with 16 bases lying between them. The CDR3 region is CSASREGGGTEAFF. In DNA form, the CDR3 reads TGCAGTGCTAGTCGCGAGGGGGGGGGGACTGAAGCTTTCTTT.

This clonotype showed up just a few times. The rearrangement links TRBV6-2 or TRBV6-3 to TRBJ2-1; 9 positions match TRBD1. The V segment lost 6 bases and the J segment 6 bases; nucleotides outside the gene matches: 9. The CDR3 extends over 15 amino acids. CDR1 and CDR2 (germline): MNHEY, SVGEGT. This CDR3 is CASSHWTGESNEQFF. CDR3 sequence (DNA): TGTGCCAGCAGCCATTGGACAGGGGAGAGCAATGAGCAGTTCTTC.

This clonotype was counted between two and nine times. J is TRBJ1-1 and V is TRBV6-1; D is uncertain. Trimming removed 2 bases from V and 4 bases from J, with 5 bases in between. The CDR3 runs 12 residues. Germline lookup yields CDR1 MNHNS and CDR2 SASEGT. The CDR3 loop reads CASSETGTEAFF. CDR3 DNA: TGTGCCAGCAGTGAAACGGGCACTGAAGCTTTCTTT.

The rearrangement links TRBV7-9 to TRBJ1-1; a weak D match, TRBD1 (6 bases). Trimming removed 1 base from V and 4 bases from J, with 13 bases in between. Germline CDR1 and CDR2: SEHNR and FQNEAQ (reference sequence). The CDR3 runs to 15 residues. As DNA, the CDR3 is TGTGCCAGCAGCTTAGTACAGGGCCATGGCACTGAAGCTTTCTTT. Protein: CASSLVQGHGTEAFF.

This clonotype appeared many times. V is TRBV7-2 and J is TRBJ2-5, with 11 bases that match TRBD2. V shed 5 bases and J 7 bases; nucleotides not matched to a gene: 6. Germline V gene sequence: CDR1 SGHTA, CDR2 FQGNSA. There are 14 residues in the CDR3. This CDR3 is CASSETSGTVTQYF. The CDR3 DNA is TGTGCCAGCAGCGAGACTAGCGGGACGGTGACCCAGTACTTC.